This paragraph reports one T cell receptor (beta chain). Looked up from germline, CDR1 is LNHDA and CDR2 is SQIVND (reference sequence). The CDR3 totals 17 residues. J was trimmed by 8 bases and V by 5 bases; bases with no gene match: 13. The data derive from a study of blood T cell repertoires in COVID-19. Study-wide context: Specimens from acute and convalescent COVID-19 originated in the United States, Italy and Spain. The cDNA or gDNA used as material had been derived from T cells, B-cell-depleted T cells, or PBMCs.

Methods used by the authors: Cell counts per sample came from amplifying reference gene primers. The data were produced by immunoSEQ multiplex PCR, yet TCRdb's version contains in-frame clones alone and is incomplete. For V, J and clone size, that table is used; D and trimming come from the DNA. The top ten clones hold roughly an eighth of a sample with some 57,000 clones, roughly 90% of them seen once. This chain links TRBV19 with TRBJ2-1; 12 bases match TRBD2. Sequenced input: peripheral blood. This receptor was taken from a man aged 60 to 69 with active COVID-19. The CDR3: CASSPGPLAGGPDEQFF. The DNA for the CDR3 is TGTGCCAGTAGTCCCGGCCCCCTAGCGGGAGGGCCCGATGAGCAGTTCTTC.